The 26 T cell receptor beta chains presented below share a single source sample, sequenced in a study of cytomegalovirus exposure and HLA in healthy donors. PCR primers comprised 60 Vbeta and 13 Jbeta primers. Assay used: immunoSEQ multiplex PCR; TCRdb lists only in-frame clones, some missing. The sample totals tens of thousands of clones. Sequenced material: PBMCs. These receptors originate from a male donor in good health and CMV-seronegative.

The J gene is TRBJ2-7, the V gene TRBV2; TRBD2 is a possible D gene (5 bases). Germline loops: CDR1 SNHLY, CDR2 FYNNEI. The germline V and J ends were trimmed by 3 bases and 6 bases, with 18 bases remaining between them. CDR3 size: 15 residues. The CDR3 bases are TGTGCCAGCAGTGAGTCGGGGATCTCAAAGGTCGAGCAGTACTTC. Residues: CASSESGISKVEQYF.

The chain links TRBV2 to TRBJ2-2; D is possibly TRBD2 (6 bases). The ends were cut back, 4 bases at V and 0 bases at J, with 15 bases in the middle. CDR1 is SNHLY, CDR2 FYNNEI, per germline. This CDR3 has 17 amino acids. CDR3: CASSAGVGSSNTGELFF. The CDR3 region has the DNA TGTGCCAGCAGTGCGGGAGTGGGCTCTTCGAACACCGGGGAGCTGTTTTTT.

V usage is TRBV6-1 and J usage is TRBJ1-4; 7 positions agree with TRBD1. Germline V lookup: CDR1 MNHNS, CDR2 SASEGT. There are 16 residues in the CDR3. Trimming at V came to 3 bases and at J to 7 bases, leaving 11 bases not matched to a gene. The CDR3 sequence is CASSDEAGGRSEKLFF. CDR3 nucleotides: TGTGCCAGCAGTGATGAGGCAGGGGGAAGGAGTGAAAAACTGTTTTTT.

CDR3 coding DNA: TGCGCCAGCAGCTTGGCCGCGGGGGGTCAGCCCCAGCATTTT. Protein: CASSLAAGGQPQHF. This chain links TRBV5-1 with TRBJ1-5; the D gene is possibly TRBD1 (5 bases). The V and J ends lost 0 bases and 6 bases respectively, with 10 bases between them. Per germline, CDR1 SGHRS and CDR2 YFSETQ. The CDR3 spans 14 residues.

The chain combines TRBV19 with TRBJ1-5; TRBD1 matches at 7 bases. CDR3 length: 16 residues. Germline loops: CDR1 LNHDA, CDR2 SQIVND (reference sequence). V lost 6 bases, J lost 3 bases, and 11 bases stayed unmatched. CDR3 in amino acids: CASRWAGTEFNQPQHF. CDR3 DNA: TGTGCCAGTAGATGGGCTGGGACAGAGTTCAATCAGCCCCAGCATTTT.

The rearrangement links TRBV6-6 to TRBJ1-2; TRBD1 aligns across 8 bases. CDR1 MNHNY and CDR2 SVGAGI come from the germline V gene (reference sequence). CDR3 length: 13 residues. V trimming: 7 bases; J trimming: 7 bases; junction bases outside the gene matches: 8. DNA of the CDR3: TGTGCCAGCAAACCAGGGGGCAAGGGTGGCTACACCTTC. Its protein product is CASKPGGKGGYTF.

The chain has TRBV5-6 and TRBJ2-7, with 7 bases identical to TRBD1. V was pared by 4 bases and J by 0 bases, with 7 bases of the junction left unmatched. The CDR3 runs to 15 residues. Germline V lookup: CDR1 SGHDT, CDR2 YYEEEE. The CDR3 region is CASSPPGQTSYEQYF. The CDR3 DNA is TGTGCCAGCAGCCCCCCGGGACAGACCTCCTACGAGCAGTACTTC.

V and J are TRBV7-6 and TRBJ2-3, with 8 bases lining up with TRBD2. J was trimmed by 5 bases and V by 5 bases; bases with no gene match: 15. Germline CDR1 is SGHVS and CDR2 is FNYEAQ. The CDR3 spans 17 residues. CDR3 DNA: TGTGCCAGCAGCCCGAGGGGACTAGAACGGGGGGGAGATACGCAGTATTTT. Translating it yields CASSPRGLERGGDTQYF.

The V gene is TRBV30, the J gene TRBJ1-1; D possibly corresponds to TRBD1 (5 bases). V lost 2 bases, J lost 5 bases, and 15 bases lay in between. This CDR3 region has 14 residues. CDR1 is GTSNPN, CDR2 SVGIG, per germline (reference sequence). CDR3 amino acids: CAWSPDGGGTEAFF. DNA for the CDR3: TGTGCCTGGAGTCCAGACGGGGGGGGAACTGAAGCTTTCTTT.

This chain joins TRBV19 and TRBJ2-7; 9 positions agree with TRBD1. Trimming removed 1 base from V and 3 bases from J; junction bases left unmatched: 10. Germline loops: CDR1 LNHDA, CDR2 SQIVND (reference sequence). The CDR3 is 17 amino acids. The CDR3, as DNA: TGTGCCAGTAGTATAGGCTTTCTCCGACAGGGGGACTACGAGCAGTACTTC. Amino acids: CASSIGFLRQGDYEQYF.

The chain has TRBV28 and TRBJ1-2, with 9 bases that match TRBD1. Germline V gene data show CDR1 as MDHEN and CDR2 as SYDVKM. This CDR3 region has 15 residues. Trimming removed 11 bases from V and 4 bases from J; junction bases left unmatched: 14. Here the CDR3 reads CAVHATGGEGYGYTF. CDR3 nucleotides: TGTGCCGTACATGCAACAGGGGGCGAAGGCTATGGCTACACCTTC.

The CDR3: CASSLLSEQFF. For the CDR3, the DNA is TGTGCCAGCAGCTTACTCAGTGAGCAGTTCTTC. V usage is TRBV7-9 and J usage is TRBJ2-1; no clear D gene. The length of the CDR3 is 11 residues. V shed 2 bases and J shed 9 bases, with 5 bases lying between them. In germline, CDR1 is SEHNR, CDR2 FQNEAQ (reference sequence).

The chain joins TRBV4-3 to TRBJ2-3; a weak D match, TRBD2 (6 bases). The CDR3 contains 14 residues. The V gene's germline CDR1 is LGHNA and CDR2 YSLEER. V shed 4 bases and J shed 6 bases, with 14 bases lying between them. CDR3 in amino acids: CASSPRLGPDTQYF. The CDR3 DNA reads TGCGCCAGCAGCCCCCGACTAGGTCCCGATACGCAGTATTTT.

The chain has TRBV10-3 and TRBJ2-1; possibly TRBD2 for D (6 bases). CDR3 length: 14 residues. V was trimmed by 2 bases and J by 5 bases, leaving 10 bases between them. Germline V CDR1 and CDR2: ENHRY, SYGVKD. The CDR3 region is CAISEPGEDNEQFF. CDR3 nucleotide sequence: TGTGCCATCAGTGAGCCCGGGGAGGACAATGAGCAGTTCTTC.

This CDR3 reads CSVAPKIAAYEQYF. The CDR3 nucleotides are TGCAGCGTCGCCCCCAAGATAGCGGCCTACGAGCAGTACTTC. The V gene is TRBV29-1, the J gene TRBJ2-7; maybe TRBD2 (6 bases). V lost 6 bases and J 2 bases, leaving 17 bases between the germline ends. The CDR3 is 14 residues long. The germline gives CDR1 SQVTM, CDR2 ANQGSEA.

The genes are TRBV28 and TRBJ1-2; D unclear. Trimming stripped 7 bases from V and 4 bases from J, with 19 bases between. From germline, CDR1 is MDHEN and CDR2 SYDVKM. This CDR3 has 15 amino acids. Here the CDR3 DNA reads TGTGCCAGCACCCGAGGAGGCCAGATAGGCTATGGCTACACCTTC. Its translation: CASTRGGQIGYGYTF.

The rearrangement links TRBV5-6 to TRBJ1-2; D perhaps matches TRBD1 (5 bases). The CDR3 is made up of 15 amino acids. With 4 bases removed from V and 5 bases from J, the gap between germline ends came to 18 bases. Germline values: CDR1 SGHDT, CDR2 YYEEEE. CDR3 coding DNA: TGTGCCAGCAGCATACCAGGGAGGGCTGGGTATGGCTACACCTTC. Translating it yields CASSIPGRAGYGYTF.

V usage is TRBV6-1 and J usage is TRBJ2-7; TRBD2 is a possible D gene (6 bases). This CDR3 is built from 14 residues. Trimming took off 10 bases at V and 3 bases at J, with 19 bases between the two ends. Germline assignment: CDR1 MNHNS and CDR2 SASEGT. The CDR3 protein is CATDGRLAGYEQYF. CDR3 DNA: TGTGCCACAGACGGGAGACTTGCCGGCTACGAGCAGTACTTC.

The chain couples TRBV7-3 to TRBJ2-2; no clear D gene. The CDR3 runs 14 residues. Trimming pared 6 bases from V and 6 bases from J, leaving 14 bases between. Germline V gene data show CDR1 as SGHTA and CDR2 as FQGTGA. The CDR3 sequence: CASRNPGIAGELFF. The CDR3 DNA is TGTGCCAGCAGGAACCCAGGAATCGCCGGGGAGCTGTTTTTT.

The V call is TRBV5-8, the J call TRBJ2-2; the D is unclear. The germline V gene has CDR1 SGHTS and CDR2 YDEGEE. V was clipped by 2 bases and J by 6 bases, with 20 bases between them. The CDR3 runs to 17 residues. CDR3 amino acids: CASSFPRVARVSGELFF. The CDR3 coding sequence is TGTGCCAGCAGCTTCCCTCGGGTAGCCCGGGTCTCCGGGGAGCTGTTTTTT.

The rearrangement joins TRBV27 to TRBJ2-1; 7 bases are shared with TRBD1. The CDR3 totals 12 residues. V gave up 5 bases and J gave up 10 bases; unmatched junction bases: 5. CDR1 MNHEY and CDR2 SMNVEV come from the germline V gene (reference sequence). The CDR3 DNA reads as TGTGCCAGCAGTCTCCGGACAGGAGAGCAGTTCTTC. Its translation is CASSLRTGEQFF.

This rearrangement joins TRBV7-9 to TRBJ2-2; tentatively, D is TRBD2 (5 bases). Germline V gene lookup returns CDR1 SEHNR and CDR2 FQNEAQ (reference sequence). The V gene lost 1 base and the J gene lost 0 bases, with 9 bases spanning the gap. CDR3 length equals 16 residues. The CDR3 bases are TGTGCCAGCAGCTTAGGGGCGGGTACGAACACCGGGGAGCTGTTTTTT. It yields the protein CASSLGAGTNTGELFF.

The rearrangement links TRBV19 to TRBJ2-1; maybe TRBD1 (6 bases). Germline V gene data show CDR1 as LNHDA and CDR2 as SQIVND (reference sequence). The CDR3 spans 12 residues. With 4 bases removed from V and 11 bases from J, the gap between germline ends came to 12 bases. This CDR3 reads CASSNTGFKQFF. CDR3 coding DNA: TGTGCCAGTAGTAACACAGGGTTTAAGCAGTTCTTC.

This chain connects TRBV19 to TRBJ2-5; D gene uncertain. The J call is doubtful: the DNA matches TRBJ2-7 better. CDR1 LNHDA and CDR2 SQIVND come from the germline V gene (reference sequence). The CDR3 sequence is 15 residues long. CDR3 DNA: TGTGCCAGTAGTATAGATCGACTGAGCGCGACCGAGCAGTACTTC. It yields the protein CASSIDRLSATEQYF.

The chain is built from TRBV28 and TRBJ2-1, with TRBD1 matching over 11 bases. Losses at the gene ends were 6 bases for V and 6 bases for J; bases not matched to a gene: 7. Germline V gene data show CDR1 as MDHEN and CDR2 as SYDVKM. The CDR3 loop spans 15 amino acids. The CDR3 DNA follows: TGTGCCAGCAGGCCCGGAGGGACAGGGGGCAATGAGCAGTTCTTC. Amino acid sequence: CASRPGGTGGNEQFF.

The V call is TRBV5-4, the J call TRBJ1-1; D is possibly TRBD1 (5 bases). CDR3 length: 13 amino acids. Trimming took 1 base from V and 7 from J, leaving 11 bases between them. Germline V gene lookup returns CDR1 SGHNT and CDR2 YYREEE (reference sequence). CDR3: CASSLLGGGEAFF. Written as DNA, the CDR3 is TGTGCCAGCAGCTTGTTGGGGGGAGGTGAAGCTTTCTTT.